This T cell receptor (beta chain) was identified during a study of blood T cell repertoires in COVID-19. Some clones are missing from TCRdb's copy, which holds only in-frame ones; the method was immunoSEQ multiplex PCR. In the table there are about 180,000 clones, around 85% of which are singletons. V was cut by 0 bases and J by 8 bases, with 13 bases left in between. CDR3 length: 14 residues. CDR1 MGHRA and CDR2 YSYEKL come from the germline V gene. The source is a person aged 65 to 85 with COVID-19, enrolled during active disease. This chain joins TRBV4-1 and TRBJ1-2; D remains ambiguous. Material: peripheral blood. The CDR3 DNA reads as TGCGCCAGCAGCCAAGATGCGGGCTTTTCCGGCTACACCTTC. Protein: CASSQDAGFSGYTF.